These T cell receptor beta chains were read from a single sample in a study of T cell repertoires in cytomegalovirus infection. These receptors have no known antigen. TCRdb re-called the reads with MiXCR, one entry per CDR3 protein. The data hold about 570,000 distinct CDR3 sequences, with 35% to 50% observed a single time. The sequenced sample was cultured PBMCs, obtained from culture after CMV antigen stimulation. Source of these receptors: a human donor in good health (CMV status not recorded). Some clones in this sample may be carry-over from other donors' samples. Each CDR3 is given with its conserved first and last residue. A D gene is named only where the DNA matches it firmly. Clone size, where shown, is once, few, many, or a class for clones that have expanded.

16 TRBD1 many TRBJ2-2 TRBV7-2 TGTGCCAGCAGCCCCACGGCAGGGGGGAACACCGGGGAGCTGTTTTTT CASSPTAGGNTGELFF
14 . . TRBJ2-7 TRBV5-4 TGTGCCAGCAGCCCCGGTGGCAGGGAACACGAGCAGTACTTC CASSPGGREHEQYF
17 TRBD1 few TRBJ2-6 TRBV7-9 TGTGCCAGCAGCGACCGGACAGGGACTTCTGGGGCCAACGTCCTGACTTTC CASSDRTGTSGANVLTF
14 . . TRBJ1-5 TRBV6-1 TGTGCCAGCAGTGAATTGGGGGAGGACCAGCCCCAGCATTTT CASSELGEDQPQHF
15 . . TRBJ1-3 TRBV7-9 TGTGCCAGCAGCACGACAGCGGGAAGTGGAAAGACCATATATTTT CASSTTAGSGKTIYF
14 . . TRBJ1-6 TRBV12-3/TRBV12-4 TGTGCCAGCAGCCCGGGGACAAGAAATTCACCCCTCCACTTT CASSPGTRNSPLHF
13 . . TRBJ1-5 TRBV15 TGTGCCACCAGCAGGTCTCCAGGTCAGCCCCAGCATTTT CATSRSPGQPQHF
15 TRBD2 . TRBJ2-3 TRBV7-4 TGTGCCAGCAGCTTAGTAGCGGGGGAAACAGATACGCAGTATTTT CASSLVAGETDTQYF
12 . . TRBJ1-6 TRBV7-2 TGTGCCAGCAGCTTGGGTATTCTACCCCTCCACTTT CASSLGILPLHF
13 . many TRBJ1-3 TRBV7-2 TGTGCCAGCAGCTTAAGCGCTGGAAACACCATATATTTT CASSLSAGNTIYF
14 . few TRBJ1-1 TRBV5-4 TGTGCCAGCAGCTTGGAGCGGAGGGGTACTGAAGCTTTCTTT CASSLERRGTEAFF
15 TRBD1 . TRBJ2-7 TRBV28 TGTGCCAGCACCCCCGCGGGACAGGGCGCCTTCGAGCAGTACTTC CASTPAGQGAFEQYF
14 TRBD2 many TRBJ2-7 TRBV7-2 TGTGCCAGCAGCTTAGCGCGGGGGGGCTACGAGCAGTACTTC CASSLARGGYEQYF
13 . . TRBJ2-1 TRBV2 TGTGCCAGCAGTGAGACTGGGCCTAATGAGCAGTTCTTC CASSETGPNEQFF
15 . few TRBJ2-2 TRBV7-2 TGTGCCAGCACCCTCGCCCCAGGGAGTGCCGGGGAGCTGTTTTTT CASTLAPGSAGELFF
14 . . TRBJ1-1 TRBV7-2 TGTGCCAGCAGCTCCCTCGGGTCCGACACTGAAGCTTTCTTT CASSSLGSDTEAFF
15 . . TRBJ1-6 TRBV6-6 TGTGCCAGCAGTCCAACGGGACTTTTCAATTCACCCCTCCACTTT CASSPTGLFNSPLHF
17 TRBD1 . TRBJ1-5 TRBV7-2 TGTGCCAGCAGCTTAGACGTTTGGACAGGGGTTGGTCAGCCCCAGCATTTT CASSLDVWTGVGQPQHF
16 TRBD2 . TRBJ2-1 TRBV18 TGTGCCAGCTCACCGCCCCTAGCGGGATATGACAATGAGCAGTTCTTC CASSPPLAGYDNEQFF
15 TRBD1 . TRBJ1-2 TRBV6-5 TGTGCCAGCAGGGCCCCCGGGACAGGGTTTTCTGGCTACACCTTC CASRAPGTGFSGYTF
16 TRBD2 . TRBJ2-2 TRBV7-9 TGTGCCAGCAGCGTGGGACTAGCGGGTTACACCGGGGAGCTGTTTTTT CASSVGLAGYTGELFF
18 TRBD2 . TRBJ2-1 TRBV19 TGTGCCAGTAGTATAGATCGGAGACTAGCGGGAACCTACAATGAGCAGTTCTTC CASSIDRRLAGTYNEQFF
15 TRBD1 . TRBJ2-1 TRBV12-3/TRBV12-4 TGTGCCAGCCGTAACTCCGGGACAGGGTACAATGAGCAGTTCTTC CASRNSGTGYNEQFF
16 TRBD1 few TRBJ2-1 TRBV7-2 TGTGCCAGCAGCCGGGACAGGGTGAGCTCCTACAATGAGCAGTTCTTC CASSRDRVSSYNEQFF
15 . . TRBJ1-5 TRBV7-2 TGTGCCAGCAGCCTCAGTCGGGGGGGGCCTCAGCCCCAGCATTTT CASSLSRGGPQPQHF
18 TRBD2 . TRBJ2-1 TRBV4-1 TGCGCCAGCAGCCACCCTACAGGACTAGCGGGAGTCGACAATGAGCAGTTCTTC CASSHPTGLAGVDNEQFF
13 . few TRBJ2-2 TRBV7-2 TGTGCCAGCAGCAGCGGAAATTCCGGGGAGCTGTTTTTT CASSSGNSGELFF
14 . many TRBJ1-5 TRBV7-2 TGTGCCAGCAGCACCAGACATGGCAATCAGCCCCAGCATTTT CASSTRHGNQPQHF
15 . few TRBJ2-7 TRBV7-6 TGTGCCAGCAGCTTAGGGGCGGGACGGACCTACGAGCAGTACTTC CASSLGAGRTYEQYF
14 . . TRBJ1-1 TRBV3-1 TGTGCCAGCAGCCAAGAGCAGGGCCGAACTGAAGCTTTCTTT CASSQEQGRTEAFF
11 . few TRBJ1-1 TRBV19 TGTGCCAGTAACGCGGGCACTGAAGCTTTCTTT CASNAGTEAFF
13 . few TRBJ1-1 TRBV12-5 TGTGCTAGTGCCATACAAGGGGACACTGAAGCTTTCTTT CASAIQGDTEAFF
16 TRBD2 few TRBJ2-1 TRBV5-5 TGTGCCAGCAGCTTGGGGACCCGGGACTACCACAATGAGCAGTTCTTC CASSLGTRDYHNEQFF
15 . few TRBJ1-5 TRBV19 TGTGCCAGTAGTGGAGGGGGGGCCCCCAATCAGCCCCAGCATTTT CASSGGGAPNQPQHF
15 TRBD1 . TRBJ1-2 TRBV12-3/TRBV12-4 TGTGCCAGCAGTCCCGATGGACAGGGTTTGCTTGGCTACACCTTC CASSPDGQGLLGYTF
18 TRBD2 few TRBJ2-7 TRBV12-3/TRBV12-4 TGTGCCAGCAGTTCACAACAGACTAGCGGGAGGGTGTCCTACGAGCAGTACTTC CASSSQQTSGRVSYEQYF
16 TRBD2 many TRBJ2-3 TRBV7-2 TGTGCCAGCAGCCCCCAAGGGGCGGGGGGCACAGATACGCAGTATTTT CASSPQGAGGTDTQYF
17 TRBD2 few TRBJ2-5 TRBV7-6 TGTGCCAGCAGCATTTGGGCTAGCGGGGGATCCCAAGAGACCCAGTACTTC CASSIWASGGSQETQYF
13 TRBD1 . TRBJ1-1 TRBV6-1 TGTGCCAGCCGTGGGGACAGCCACACTGAAGCTTTCTTT CASRGDSHTEAFF
15 TRBD1 few TRBJ1-2 TRBV7-2 TGTGCCAGCAGCGCCTACAGGGGCGGGAACTATGGCTACACCTTC CASSAYRGGNYGYTF
11 . many TRBJ2-3 TRBV2 TGTGCCAGCAGTGAATCGGATACGCAGTATTTT CASSESDTQYF
14 . few TRBJ2-5 TRBV7-2 TGTGCCAGCAGCTTCCTAGGGGGAGGGGAGACCCAGTACTTC CASSFLGGGETQYF
16 . once TRBJ1-2 TRBV5-6 TGTGCCAGCAGCCTGGCGGGGTTGGGGCGGCCCCGTGGCTACACCTTC CASSLAGLGRPRGYTF
14 . . TRBJ2-2 TRBV12-5 TGTGCTAGTTGCTCCGTGGCCACCGGGGGGGAGCTGTTTTTT CASCSVATGGELFF
16 TRBD2 few TRBJ2-7 TRBV5-1 TGCGCCAGCAGCTTGGAGTCGACTAGCGGGAGGGCCGAGCAGTACTTC CASSLESTSGRAEQYF
16 TRBD1 . TRBJ1-6 TRBV18 TGTGCCAGCTCACGACTCAACGGACAGGGAGAATCACCCCTCCACTTT CASSRLNGQGESPLHF
18 . many TRBJ1-5 TRBV6-1 TGTGCCAGCAGTGAAGTCGTTGTTTTAGGGGGGGCCGGTCAGCCCCAGCATTTT CASSEVVVLGGAGQPQHF